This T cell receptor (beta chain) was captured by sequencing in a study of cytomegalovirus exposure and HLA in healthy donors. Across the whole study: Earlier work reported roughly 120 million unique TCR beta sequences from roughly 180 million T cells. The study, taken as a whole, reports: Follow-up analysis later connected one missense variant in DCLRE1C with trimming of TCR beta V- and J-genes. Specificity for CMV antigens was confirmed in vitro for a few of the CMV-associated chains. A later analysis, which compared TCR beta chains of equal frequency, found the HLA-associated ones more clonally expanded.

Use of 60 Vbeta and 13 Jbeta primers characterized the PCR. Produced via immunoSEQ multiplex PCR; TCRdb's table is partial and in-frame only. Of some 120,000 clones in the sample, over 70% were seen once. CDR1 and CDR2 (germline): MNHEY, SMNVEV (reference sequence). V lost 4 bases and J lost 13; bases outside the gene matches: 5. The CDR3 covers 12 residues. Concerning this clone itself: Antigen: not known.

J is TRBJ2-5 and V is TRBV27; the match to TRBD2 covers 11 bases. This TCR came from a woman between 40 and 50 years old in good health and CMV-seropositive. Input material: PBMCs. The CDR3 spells CASSSTSGTGYF. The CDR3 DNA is TGTGCCAGCAGTTCGACTAGCGGGACGGGGTACTTC.